A single sample gave rise to the 17 T cell receptor beta chains below, sequenced in a study of cytomegalovirus exposure and HLA in healthy donors. Use of 60 Vbeta and 13 Jbeta primers characterized the PCR. Profiled with immunoSEQ multiplex PCR; TCRdb holds only in-frame clones, not every one. The profile shows fewer than 150,000 clones, around 77% of them singletons. Sequenced: PBMCs. These receptors were obtained from a young woman in good health and CMV-seropositive.

The chain carries TRBV19 and TRBJ2-3; 9 bases match TRBD2. The CDR3 extends over 14 amino acids. Germline-derived CDR1 and CDR2 are LNHDA and SQIVND (reference sequence). The trim removed 9 bases at V and 2 bases at J, leaving 6 bases unmatched. CDR3 in amino acids: CASRLAVNTDTQYF. CDR3 nucleotides: TGTGCCAGCAGACTAGCGGTAAACACAGATACGCAGTATTTT.

The chain has TRBV10-3 and TRBJ2-7, with a weak D call TRBD1 (6 bases). The CDR3 sequence is 12 residues long. Germline CDR1 reads ENHRY; CDR2 reads SYGVKD. Trimming cost V 9 bases and J 2 bases, with 11 bases left between them. In DNA form, the CDR3 reads TGTGCCATTGGGACATTAACCTACGAGCAGTACTTC. Residues: CAIGTLTYEQYF.

The V call is TRBV2, the J call TRBJ2-3, with D maybe TRBD2 (7 bases). Deletions cut 3 bases from V and 4 bases from J, with 17 bases between. Germline V gene lookup returns CDR1 SNHLY and CDR2 FYNNEI. This CDR3 has 16 amino acids. CDR3 in amino acids: CASSDRGRGFADTQYF. DNA for the CDR3: TGTGCCAGCAGTGATCGGGGGCGGGGGTTCGCAGATACGCAGTATTTT.

This chain connects TRBV19 to TRBJ2-2; TRBD1 agrees at 7 bases. V was pared by 6 bases and J by 7 bases, with 8 bases of the junction left unmatched. CDR3 length equals 14 residues. CDR1 LNHDA and CDR2 SQIVND come from the germline V gene (reference sequence). This CDR3 is CASRAGGSGGELFF. The CDR3 bases are TGTGCCAGTAGGGCAGGGGGAAGTGGCGGGGAGCTGTTTTTT.

This clone has just a few counts. This chain connects TRBV19 to TRBJ1-4, with 7 positions matching TRBD1. The CDR3 has 12 residues. The V and J ends lost 10 bases and 8 bases, in that order; junction bases with no gene match: 7. Looked up from germline, CDR1 is LNHDA and CDR2 is SQIVND (reference sequence). CDR3 bases: TGTGCCATTGGGACAGCCAAAGAAAAACTGTTTTTT. As protein: CAIGTAKEKLFF.

This rearrangement joins TRBV30 to TRBJ1-1; weak D call: TRBD1 (6 bases). Trimming left V 7 bases short and J 2 bases short, with 14 bases between. Germline V gene lookup returns CDR1 GTSNPN and CDR2 SVGIG (reference sequence). The length of the CDR3 is 13 residues. DNA for the CDR3: TGTGCCTACCAAGGACAGCCCAACACTGAAGCTTTCTTT. This sequence encodes CAYQGQPNTEAFF.

This clone has more than one count but fewer than ten. This CDR3 is CASITTGNNGYTF. The CDR3 DNA follows: TGTGCCAGCATTACCACAGGGAACAATGGCTACACCTTC. This rearrangement joins TRBV2 to TRBJ1-2, with D maybe TRBD1 (6 bases). With 7 bases removed from V and 6 bases from J, the gap between germline ends came to 15 bases. The V gene's germline CDR1 is SNHLY and CDR2 FYNNEI. This CDR3 is built from 13 residues. The complete variable domain, with remaining parts taken from reference TRBV2 and TRBJ1-2, reads EPEVTQTPSHQVTQMGQEVILRCVPISNHLYFYWYRQILGQKVEFLVSFYNNEISEKSEIFDDQFSVERPDGSNFTLKIRSTKLEDSAMYFCASITTGNNGYTFGSGTRLTVV.

V is TRBV28 and J is TRBJ1-1; 8 nucleotides align to TRBD1. Germline V CDR1 and CDR2: MDHEN, SYDVKM. This CDR3 contains 13 residues. Losses at the gene ends were 6 bases for V and 2 bases for J; bases not matched to a gene: 2. CDR3 coding DNA: TGTGCCAGCAGGGACAGGGCTAACACTGAAGCTTTCTTT. Its translation is CASRDRANTEAFF.

The chain has TRBV9 and TRBJ1-6; no reliable D call. V lost 0 bases and J lost 0, with 4 bases in between. CDR3 length: 15 residues. CDR1 is SGDLS and CDR2 is YYNGEE in the germline V gene. The CDR3 DNA reads as TGTGCCAGCAGCGTAGGACACTCCTATAATTCACCCCTCCACTTT. Protein: CASSVGHSYNSPLHF. Variable domain in full (rest from reference TRBV9 and TRBJ1-6): DSGVTQTPKHLITATGQRVTLRCSPRSGDLSVYWYQQSLDQGLQFLIQYYNGEERAKGNILERFSAQQFPDLHSELNLSSLELGDSALYFCASSVGHSYNSPLHFGNGTRLTVT.

This clone appeared a few times. This chain uses TRBV7-9 with TRBJ2-1; 7 nucleotides match TRBD2. The CDR3 has 16 amino acids. Germline-derived CDR1 and CDR2 are SEHNR and FQNEAQ (reference sequence). V gave up 2 bases and J gave up 7 bases; unmatched junction bases: 11. This CDR3 reads CASSLLPGLVSNEQFF. The DNA of the CDR3 is TGTGCCAGCAGCTTACTTCCTGGACTAGTTTCGAATGAGCAGTTCTTC.

This rearrangement joins TRBV10-3 to TRBJ1-5; the D gene is possibly TRBD1 (5 bases). Germline V lookup: CDR1 ENHRY, CDR2 SYGVKD. The CDR3 contains 15 residues. V was clipped by 10 bases and J by 6 bases, with 22 bases between them. The CDR3 sequence: CATSAGEINVQPQHF. The CDR3 DNA sequence: TGTGCCACCTCGGCGGGGGAAATTAACGTTCAGCCCCAGCATTTT.

The chain employs TRBV5-1 and TRBJ2-5; TRBD2 matches at 10 bases. CDR3 length equals 13 residues. The V gene end was trimmed by 4 bases and the J gene end by 5 bases; junction bases not matched to a gene: 2. Germline V lookup: CDR1 SGHRS, CDR2 YFSETQ. The CDR3 nucleotides read TGCGCCAGCAGCGTTAGCGGGAGGGAGACCCAGTACTTC. Translating gives CASSVSGRETQYF.

The V and J genes are TRBV19 and TRBJ1-3; D perhaps matches TRBD1 (5 bases). Trimming left V 0 bases short and J 0 bases short, with 12 bases between. Germline lookup yields CDR1 LNHDA and CDR2 SQIVND (reference sequence). The CDR3 extends over 17 amino acids. The CDR3 DNA sequence: TGTGCCAGTAGTATAGATGGCGGGGGTAGCTCTGGAAACACCATATATTTT. Its protein product is CASSIDGGGSSGNTIYF.

CDR3 sequence reads: CAISEGTGKFEQYF. The CDR3 DNA reads TGTGCCATCAGCGAAGGGACAGGAAAATTCGAGCAGTACTTC. V is TRBV10-3 and J is TRBJ2-7, with 8 bases lining up with TRBD1. Unmatched junction bases numbered 10, after V lost 6 bases and J lost 6 bases. CDR1 is ENHRY and CDR2 is SYGVKD in the germline V gene. The CDR3 extends over 14 amino acids.

V and J are TRBV27 and TRBJ2-3; 10 positions match TRBD2. Germline CDR1 and CDR2: MNHEY and SMNVEV (reference sequence). Trimming took 6 bases from V and 14 from J; bases not matched to a gene: 14. CDR3 length: 14 residues. CDR3 in DNA: TGTGCCAGCAGCCCAGTCCCCCTAGCGGGGGTAGTGTATTTT. Amino acid sequence: CASSPVPLAGVVYF.

The chain recombines TRBV11-3 with TRBJ2-1; TRBD2 might be the D (5 bases). With 7 bases removed from V and 8 bases from J, the gap between germline ends came to 21 bases. The CDR3 runs to 15 residues. Per the germline V gene, CDR1 is SGHNT and CDR2 is YENEEA. The CDR3 loop reads CASTLGARGFDEQFF. The CDR3 DNA follows: TGTGCCAGCACGTTGGGAGCGCGTGGATTCGATGAGCAGTTCTTC.

The chain couples TRBV4-1 to TRBJ2-1, with 12 bases that match TRBD2. There are 16 residues in the CDR3. Trimming removed 2 bases from V and 7 bases from J; junction bases left unmatched: 6. Germline lookup yields CDR1 MGHRA and CDR2 YSYEKL. Written as DNA, the CDR3 is TGCGCCAGCAGCCAACCGACTAGCGGGAGTAGGAATGAGCAGTTCTTC. Translation gives CASSQPTSGSRNEQFF.